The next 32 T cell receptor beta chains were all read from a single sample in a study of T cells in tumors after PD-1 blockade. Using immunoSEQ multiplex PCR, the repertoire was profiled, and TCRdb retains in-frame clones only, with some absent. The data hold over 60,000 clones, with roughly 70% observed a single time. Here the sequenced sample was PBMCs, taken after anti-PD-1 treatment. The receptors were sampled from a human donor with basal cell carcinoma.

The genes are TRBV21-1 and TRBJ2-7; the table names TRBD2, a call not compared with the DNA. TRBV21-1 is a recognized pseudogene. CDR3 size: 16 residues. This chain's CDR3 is CASSKGRGAESYEQYF. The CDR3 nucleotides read TGTGCCAGCAGCAAAGGGCGAGGCGCGGAGTCCTACGAGCAGTACTTC.

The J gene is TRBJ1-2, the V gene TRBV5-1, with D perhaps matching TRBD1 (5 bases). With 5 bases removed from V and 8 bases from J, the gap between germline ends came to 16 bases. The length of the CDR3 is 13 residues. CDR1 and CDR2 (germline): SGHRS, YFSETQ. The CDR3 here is CASRSGVGDGYTF. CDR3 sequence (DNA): TGCGCCAGCAGATCCGGGGTAGGGGACGGCTACACCTTC.

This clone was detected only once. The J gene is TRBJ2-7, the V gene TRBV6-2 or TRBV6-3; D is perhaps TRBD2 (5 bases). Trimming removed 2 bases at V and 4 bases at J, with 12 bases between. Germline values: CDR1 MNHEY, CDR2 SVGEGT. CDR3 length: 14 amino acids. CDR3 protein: CASSYEGRLYEQYF. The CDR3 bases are TGTGCCAGCAGTTACGAGGGTCGCTTATACGAGCAGTACTTC.

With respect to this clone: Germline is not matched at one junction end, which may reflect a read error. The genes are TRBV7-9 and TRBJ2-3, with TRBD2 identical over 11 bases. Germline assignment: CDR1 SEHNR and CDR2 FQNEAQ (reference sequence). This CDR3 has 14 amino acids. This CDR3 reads CASSLAGGIDTQYF. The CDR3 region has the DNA TGTGCCAGCAGCCTAGCGGGGGGAATAGATACGCAGTATTTT.

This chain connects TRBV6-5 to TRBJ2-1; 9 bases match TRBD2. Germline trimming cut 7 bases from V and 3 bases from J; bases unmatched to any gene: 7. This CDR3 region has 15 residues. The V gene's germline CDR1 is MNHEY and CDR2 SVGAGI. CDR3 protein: CASTSGDNLYNEQFF. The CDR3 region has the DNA TGTGCCAGCACTAGCGGGGATAACCTCTACAATGAGCAGTTCTTC.

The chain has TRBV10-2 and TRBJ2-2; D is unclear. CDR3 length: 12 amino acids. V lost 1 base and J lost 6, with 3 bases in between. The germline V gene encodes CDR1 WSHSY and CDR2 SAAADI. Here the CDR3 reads CASSELAGELFF. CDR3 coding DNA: TGCGCCAGCAGTGAGTTGGCCGGGGAGCTGTTTTTT.

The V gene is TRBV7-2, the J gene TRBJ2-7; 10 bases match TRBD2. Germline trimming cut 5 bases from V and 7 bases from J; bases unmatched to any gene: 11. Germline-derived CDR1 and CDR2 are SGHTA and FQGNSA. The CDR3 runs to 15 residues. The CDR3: CASSQGPGLAYEQYF. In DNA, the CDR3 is TGTGCCAGCAGCCAGGGCCCGGGACTAGCGTATGAGCAGTACTTC.

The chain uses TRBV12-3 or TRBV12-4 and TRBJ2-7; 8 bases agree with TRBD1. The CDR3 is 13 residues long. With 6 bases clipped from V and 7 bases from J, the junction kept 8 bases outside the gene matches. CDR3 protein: CASRVTGAEEQYF. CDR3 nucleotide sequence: TGTGCCAGCAGGGTGACAGGGGCCGAAGAGCAGTACTTC.

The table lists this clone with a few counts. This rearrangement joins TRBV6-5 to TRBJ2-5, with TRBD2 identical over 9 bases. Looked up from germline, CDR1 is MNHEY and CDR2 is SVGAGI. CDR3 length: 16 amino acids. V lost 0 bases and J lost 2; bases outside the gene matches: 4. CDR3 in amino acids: CASSYSTSGVQETQYF. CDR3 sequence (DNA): TGTGCCAGCAGTTACTCGACTAGCGGAGTTCAAGAGACCCAGTACTTC.

CDR3 sequence (DNA): TGCGCCAGCAGTAGACAGGGTCTAGGTGAGACCCAGTACTTC. Translated: CASSRQGLGETQYF. V and J are TRBV10-1 and TRBJ2-5; 7 bases line up with TRBD1. Trimming removed 5 bases from V and 5 bases from J; junction bases left unmatched: 8. The CDR3 is 14 amino acids. Germline V gives CDR1 WNHNN, CDR2 SYGVQD (reference sequence).

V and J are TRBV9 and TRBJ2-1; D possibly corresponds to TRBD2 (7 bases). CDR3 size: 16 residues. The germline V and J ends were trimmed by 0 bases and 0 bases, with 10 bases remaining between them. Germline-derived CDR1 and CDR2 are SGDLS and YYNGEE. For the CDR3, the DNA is TGTGCCAGCAGCGTAGAGGGGGGGAGCTCCTACAATGAGCAGTTCTTC. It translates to CASSVEGGSSYNEQFF.

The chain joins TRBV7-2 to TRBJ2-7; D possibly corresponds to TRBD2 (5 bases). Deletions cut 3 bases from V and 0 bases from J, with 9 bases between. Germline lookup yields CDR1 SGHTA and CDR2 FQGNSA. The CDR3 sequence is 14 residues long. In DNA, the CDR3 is TGTGCCAGCAGCTTCGTAGCGTTCTCCTACGAGCAGTACTTC. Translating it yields CASSFVAFSYEQYF.

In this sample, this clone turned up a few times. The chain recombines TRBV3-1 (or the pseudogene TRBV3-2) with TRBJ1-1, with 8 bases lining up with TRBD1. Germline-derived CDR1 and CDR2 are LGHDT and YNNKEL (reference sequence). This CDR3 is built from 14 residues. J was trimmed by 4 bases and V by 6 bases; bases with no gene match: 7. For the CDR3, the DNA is TGTGCCAGCAGACTACAGGGGGAGAGCACTGAAGCTTTCTTT. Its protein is CASRLQGESTEAFF.

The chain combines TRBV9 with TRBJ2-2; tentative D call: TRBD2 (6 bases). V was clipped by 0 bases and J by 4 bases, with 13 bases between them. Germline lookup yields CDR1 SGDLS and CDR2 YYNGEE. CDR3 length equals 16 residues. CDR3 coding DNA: TGTGCCAGCAGCGTAGTCGACGGGGGATTCACCGGGGAGCTGTTTTTT. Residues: CASSVVDGGFTGELFF.

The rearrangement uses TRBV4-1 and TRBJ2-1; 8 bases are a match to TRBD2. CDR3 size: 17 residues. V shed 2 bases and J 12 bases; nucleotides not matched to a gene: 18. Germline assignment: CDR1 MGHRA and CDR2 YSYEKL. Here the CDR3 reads CASSQPAGALGGEVQFF. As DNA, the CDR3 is TGCGCCAGCAGCCAACCCGCCGGGGCCCTCGGGGGGGAGGTGCAGTTCTTC.

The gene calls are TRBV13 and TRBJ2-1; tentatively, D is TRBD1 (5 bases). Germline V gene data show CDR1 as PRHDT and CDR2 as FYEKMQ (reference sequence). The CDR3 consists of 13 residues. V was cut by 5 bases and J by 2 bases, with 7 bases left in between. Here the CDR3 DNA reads TGTGCCAGCAGCCTGACAGCCTACAATGAGCAGTTCTTC. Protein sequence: CASSLTAYNEQFF.

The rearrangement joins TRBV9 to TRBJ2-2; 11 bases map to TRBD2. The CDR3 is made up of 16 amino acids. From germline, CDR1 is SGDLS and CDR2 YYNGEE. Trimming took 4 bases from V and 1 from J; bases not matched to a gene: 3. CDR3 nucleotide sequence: TGTGCCAGCAGCATCCTAGCGGGGGGGAACACCGGGGAGCTGTTTTTT. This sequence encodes CASSILAGGNTGELFF.

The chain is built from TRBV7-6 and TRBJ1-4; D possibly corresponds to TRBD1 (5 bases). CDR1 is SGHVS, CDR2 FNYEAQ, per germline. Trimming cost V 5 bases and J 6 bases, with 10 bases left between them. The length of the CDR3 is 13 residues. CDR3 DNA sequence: TGTGCCAGCAGCCAGCAGGGTGATGAAAAACTGTTTTTT. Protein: CASSQQGDEKLFF.

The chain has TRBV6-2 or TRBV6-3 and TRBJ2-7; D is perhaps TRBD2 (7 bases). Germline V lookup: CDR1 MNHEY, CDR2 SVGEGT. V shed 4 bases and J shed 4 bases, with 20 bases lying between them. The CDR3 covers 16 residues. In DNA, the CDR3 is TGTGCCAGCAGTTCAAAACGAGGGGGGGCCTCGTACGAGCAGTACTTC. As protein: CASSSKRGGASYEQYF.

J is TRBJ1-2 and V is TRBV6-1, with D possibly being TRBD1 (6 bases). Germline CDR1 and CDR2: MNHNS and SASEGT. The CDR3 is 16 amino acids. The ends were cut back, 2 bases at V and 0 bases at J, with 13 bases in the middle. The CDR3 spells CASSEWGHSTNYGYTF. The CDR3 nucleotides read TGTGCCAGCAGTGAATGGGGACACTCAACTAACTATGGCTACACCTTC.

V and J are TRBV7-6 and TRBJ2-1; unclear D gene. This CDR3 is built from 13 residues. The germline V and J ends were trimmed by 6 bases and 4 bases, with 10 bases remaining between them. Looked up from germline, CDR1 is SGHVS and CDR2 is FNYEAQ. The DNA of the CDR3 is TGTGCCAGCAGGGAAGGGCCTTACAATGAGCAGTTCTTC. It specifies CASREGPYNEQFF.

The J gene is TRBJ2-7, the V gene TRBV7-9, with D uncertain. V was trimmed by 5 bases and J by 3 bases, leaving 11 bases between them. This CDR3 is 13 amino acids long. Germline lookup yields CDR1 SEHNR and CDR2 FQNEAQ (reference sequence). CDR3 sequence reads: CASSPEGSYEQYF. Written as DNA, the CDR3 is TGTGCCAGCAGCCCCGAAGGCAGCTACGAGCAGTACTTC.

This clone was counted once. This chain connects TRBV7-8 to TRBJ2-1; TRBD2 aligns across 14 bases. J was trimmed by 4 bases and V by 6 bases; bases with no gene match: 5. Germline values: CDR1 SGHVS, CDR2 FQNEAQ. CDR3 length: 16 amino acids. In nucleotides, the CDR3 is TGTGCCAGCAGTTGGGGACTAGCGGGGGTTTACAATGAGCAGTTCTTC. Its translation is CASSWGLAGVYNEQFF. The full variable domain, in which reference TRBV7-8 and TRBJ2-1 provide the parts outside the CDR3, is GAGVSQSPRYKVAKRGQDVALRCDPISGHVSLFWYQQALGQGPEFLTYFQNEAQLDKSGLPSDRFFAERPEGSVSTLKIQRTQQEDSAVYLCASSWGLAGVYNEQFFGPGTRLTVL.

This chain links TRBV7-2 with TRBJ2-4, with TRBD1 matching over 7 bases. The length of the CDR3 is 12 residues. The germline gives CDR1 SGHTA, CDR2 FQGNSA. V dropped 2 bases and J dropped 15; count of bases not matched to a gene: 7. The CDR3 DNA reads TGTGCCAGCAGCTTAAGCGACAGGGTTCCGTACTTC. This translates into CASSLSDRVPYF.

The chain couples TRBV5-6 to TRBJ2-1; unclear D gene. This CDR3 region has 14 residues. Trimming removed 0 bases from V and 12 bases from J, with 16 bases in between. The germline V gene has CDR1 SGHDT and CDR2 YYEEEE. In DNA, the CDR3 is TGTGCCAGCAGCTTGGTAATAGGACGATCCGGGCAGTTCTTC. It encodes CASSLVIGRSGQFF. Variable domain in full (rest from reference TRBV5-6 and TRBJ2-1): DAGVTQSPTHLIKTRGQQVTLRCSPKSGHDTVSWYQQALGQGPQFIFQYYEEEERQRGNFPDRFSGHQFPNYSSELNVNALLLGDSALYLCASSLVIGRSGQFFGPGTRLTVL.

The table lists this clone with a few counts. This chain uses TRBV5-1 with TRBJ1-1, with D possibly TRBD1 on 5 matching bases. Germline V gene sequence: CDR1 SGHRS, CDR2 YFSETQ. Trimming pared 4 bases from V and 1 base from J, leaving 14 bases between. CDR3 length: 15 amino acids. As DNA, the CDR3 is TGCGCCAGCAGCAGGGCGTGGGGGGGGAACACTGAAGCTTTCTTT. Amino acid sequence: CASSRAWGGNTEAFF.

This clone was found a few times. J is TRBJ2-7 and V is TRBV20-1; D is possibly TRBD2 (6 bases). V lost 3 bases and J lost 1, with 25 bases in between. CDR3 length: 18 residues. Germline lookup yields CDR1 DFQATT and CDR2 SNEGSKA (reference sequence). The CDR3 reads CSASSRGLNSLLSYEQYF. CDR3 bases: TGCAGTGCTAGTTCTAGGGGACTGAATTCTTTATTATCCTACGAGCAGTACTTC.

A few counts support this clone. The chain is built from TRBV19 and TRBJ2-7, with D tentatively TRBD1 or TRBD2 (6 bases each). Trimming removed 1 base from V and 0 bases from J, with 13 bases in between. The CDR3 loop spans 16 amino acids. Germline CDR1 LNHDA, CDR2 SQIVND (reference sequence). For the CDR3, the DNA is TGTGCCAGTAGTATAGTTGGAGGGACAAGCTCCTACGAGCAGTACTTC. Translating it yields CASSIVGGTSSYEQYF.

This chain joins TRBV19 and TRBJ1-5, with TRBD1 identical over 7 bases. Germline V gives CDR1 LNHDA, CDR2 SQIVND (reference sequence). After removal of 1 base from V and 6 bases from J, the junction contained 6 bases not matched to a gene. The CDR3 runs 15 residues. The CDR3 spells CASSIGQGGGQPQHF. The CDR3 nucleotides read TGTGCCAGTAGTATAGGACAGGGAGGGGGTCAGCCCCAGCATTTT.

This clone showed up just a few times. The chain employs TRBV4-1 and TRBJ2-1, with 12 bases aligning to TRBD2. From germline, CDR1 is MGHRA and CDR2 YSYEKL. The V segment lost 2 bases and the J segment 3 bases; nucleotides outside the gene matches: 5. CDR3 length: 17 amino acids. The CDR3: CASSQQTSGGRYNEQFF. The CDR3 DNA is TGCGCCAGCAGCCAACAGACTAGCGGGGGCCGCTACAATGAGCAGTTCTTC.

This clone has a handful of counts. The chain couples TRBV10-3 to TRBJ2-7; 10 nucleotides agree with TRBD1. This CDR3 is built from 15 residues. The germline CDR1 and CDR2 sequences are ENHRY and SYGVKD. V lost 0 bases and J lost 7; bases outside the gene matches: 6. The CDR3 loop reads CAISESTGGLGEQYF. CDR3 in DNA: TGTGCCATCAGTGAGTCGACAGGGGGCCTGGGGGAGCAGTACTTC.

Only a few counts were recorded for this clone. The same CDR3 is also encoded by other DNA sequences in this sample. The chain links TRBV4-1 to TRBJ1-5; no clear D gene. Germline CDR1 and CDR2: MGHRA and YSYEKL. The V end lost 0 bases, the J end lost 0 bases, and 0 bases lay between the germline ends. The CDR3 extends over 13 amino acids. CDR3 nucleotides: TGCGCCAGCAGCCAAGATAGCAATCAGCCCCAGCATTTT. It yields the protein CASSQDSNQPQHF.